This TCR beta chain was captured by sequencing in a study of Ad26.COV2.S vaccination and SARS-CoV-2 variants. The treatment here: around 19 received Ad26.COV2.S at low or high dose, single or two shots; a few received placebo; per-sample allocation not given. Material that was analyzed had been drawn on day 63 after the first vaccine or placebo injection. Produced via immunoSEQ multiplex PCR; TCRdb's table is partial and in-frame only. The sample consists of about 320,000 clones, 86% of them appearing once. Germline V CDR1 and CDR2: SGHTA, FQGNSA. The CDR3 covers 14 residues. Trimming removed 3 bases from V and 2 bases from J; junction bases left unmatched: 2.

The origin of this receptor is a person between 18 and 59 years old who received the Ad26.COV2.S COVID-19 vaccine or a placebo. The chain employs TRBV7-2 and TRBJ1-2; 8 nucleotides match TRBD1. The material was peripheral blood, obtained in a trial of Ad26.COV2.S vaccine versus placebo. CDR3 DNA: TGTGCCAGCAGCTTCGCAGGGGGCAACTATGGCTACACCTTC. It specifies CASSFAGGNYGYTF.